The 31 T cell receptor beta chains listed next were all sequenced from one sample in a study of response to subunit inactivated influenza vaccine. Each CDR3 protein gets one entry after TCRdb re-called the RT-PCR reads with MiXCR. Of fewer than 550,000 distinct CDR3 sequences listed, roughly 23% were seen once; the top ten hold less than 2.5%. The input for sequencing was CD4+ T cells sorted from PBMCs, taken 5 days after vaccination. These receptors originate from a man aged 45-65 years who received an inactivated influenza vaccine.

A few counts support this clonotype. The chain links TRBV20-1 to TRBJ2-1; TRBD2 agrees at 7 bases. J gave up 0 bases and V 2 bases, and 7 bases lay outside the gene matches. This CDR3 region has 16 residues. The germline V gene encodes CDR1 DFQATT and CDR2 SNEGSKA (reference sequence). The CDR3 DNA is TGCAGTGCTAGAAAGCTAGCGGAGAGCTCCTACAATGAGCAGTTCTTC. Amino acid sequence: CSARKLAESSYNEQFF.

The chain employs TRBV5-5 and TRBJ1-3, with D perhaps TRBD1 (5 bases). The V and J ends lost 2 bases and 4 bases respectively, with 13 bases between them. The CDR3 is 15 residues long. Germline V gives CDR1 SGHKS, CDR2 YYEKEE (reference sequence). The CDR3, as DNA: TGTGCCAGCAGCTTCTTGGGGACTGGGGGAAACACCATATATTTT. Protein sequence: CASSFLGTGGNTIYF.

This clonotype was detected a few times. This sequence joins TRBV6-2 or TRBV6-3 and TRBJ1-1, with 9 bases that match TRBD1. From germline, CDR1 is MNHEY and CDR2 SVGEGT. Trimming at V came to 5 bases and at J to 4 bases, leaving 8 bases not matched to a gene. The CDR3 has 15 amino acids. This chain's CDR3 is CASSNRGRGGTEAFF. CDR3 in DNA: TGTGCCAGCAGTAACAGGGGGCGCGGGGGCACTGAAGCTTTCTTT.

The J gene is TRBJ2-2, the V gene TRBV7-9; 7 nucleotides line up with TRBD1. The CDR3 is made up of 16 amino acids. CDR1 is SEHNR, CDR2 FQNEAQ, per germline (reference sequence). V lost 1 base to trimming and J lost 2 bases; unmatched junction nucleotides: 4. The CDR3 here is CASSLEGTVNTGELFF. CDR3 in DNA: TGTGCCAGCAGCTTAGAAGGGACAGTCAACACCGGGGAGCTGTTTTTT.

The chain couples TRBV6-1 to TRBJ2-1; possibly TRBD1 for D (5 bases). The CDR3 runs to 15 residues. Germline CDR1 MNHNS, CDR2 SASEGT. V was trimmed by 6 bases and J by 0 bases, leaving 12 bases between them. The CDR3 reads CASSQGPDSYNEQFF. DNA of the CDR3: TGTGCCAGCAGCCAGGGTCCAGACTCCTACAATGAGCAGTTCTTC.

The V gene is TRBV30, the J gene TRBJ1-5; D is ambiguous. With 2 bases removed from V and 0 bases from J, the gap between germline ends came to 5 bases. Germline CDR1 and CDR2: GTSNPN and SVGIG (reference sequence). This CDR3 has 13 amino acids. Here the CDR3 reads CAWSRLSNQPQHF. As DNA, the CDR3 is TGTGCCTGGAGTCGACTTAGCAATCAGCCCCAGCATTTT.

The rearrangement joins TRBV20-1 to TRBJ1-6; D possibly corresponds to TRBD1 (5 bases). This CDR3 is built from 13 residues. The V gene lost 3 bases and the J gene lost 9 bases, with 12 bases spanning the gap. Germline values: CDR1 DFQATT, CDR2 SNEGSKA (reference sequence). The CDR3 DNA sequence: TGCAGTGCTAGTAAGGACATGAGTTCACCCCTCCACTTT. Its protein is CSASKDMSSPLHF.

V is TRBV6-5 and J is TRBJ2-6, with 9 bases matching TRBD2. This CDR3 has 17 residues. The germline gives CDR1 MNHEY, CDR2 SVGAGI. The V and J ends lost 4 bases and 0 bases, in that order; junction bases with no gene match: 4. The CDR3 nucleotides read TGTGCCAGCAGTTCTCTAGCGGGAAACTCTGGGGCCAACGTCCTGACTTTC. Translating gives CASSSLAGNSGANVLTF.

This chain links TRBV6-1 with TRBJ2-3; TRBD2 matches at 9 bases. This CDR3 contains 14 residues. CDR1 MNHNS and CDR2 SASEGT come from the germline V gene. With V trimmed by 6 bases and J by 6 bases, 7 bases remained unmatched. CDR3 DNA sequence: TGTGCCAGCAGGACTAGCGGTTTCGGGGATACGCAGTATTTT. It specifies CASRTSGFGDTQYF.

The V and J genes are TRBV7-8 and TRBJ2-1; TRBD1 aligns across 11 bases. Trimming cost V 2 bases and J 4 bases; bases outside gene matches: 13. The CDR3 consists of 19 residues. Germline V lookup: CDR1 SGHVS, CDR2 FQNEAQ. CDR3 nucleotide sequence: TGTGCCAGCAGCTTACCGGAACCGGGACAGGGGGAAAATTACAATGAGCAGTTCTTC. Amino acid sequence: CASSLPEPGQGENYNEQFF.

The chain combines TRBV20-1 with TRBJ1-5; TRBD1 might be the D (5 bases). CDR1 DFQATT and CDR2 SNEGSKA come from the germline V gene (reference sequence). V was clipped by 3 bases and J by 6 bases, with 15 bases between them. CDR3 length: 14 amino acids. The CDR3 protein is CSARGGRGSQPQHF. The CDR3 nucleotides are TGCAGTGCTAGGGGGGGAAGAGGTTCTCAGCCCCAGCATTTT.

The CDR3 region has the DNA TGTGCCAGCAGCGAAAACAGGAATAACTATGGCTACACCTTC. Translated: CASSENRNNYGYTF. The chain has TRBV5-6 and TRBJ1-2; possibly TRBD1 for D (5 bases). This CDR3 comprises 14 residues. Between the trimmed V and J ends, which lost 4 bases and 1 base, there was a span of 11 bases. Germline V CDR1 and CDR2: SGHDT, YYEEEE.

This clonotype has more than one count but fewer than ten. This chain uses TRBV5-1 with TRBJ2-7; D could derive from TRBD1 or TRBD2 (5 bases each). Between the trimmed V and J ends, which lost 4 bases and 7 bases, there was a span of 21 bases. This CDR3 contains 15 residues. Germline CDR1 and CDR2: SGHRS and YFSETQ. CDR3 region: CASSPAQGPTWEQYF. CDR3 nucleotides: TGCGCCAGCAGCCCAGCCCAGGGACCCACGTGGGAGCAGTACTTC.

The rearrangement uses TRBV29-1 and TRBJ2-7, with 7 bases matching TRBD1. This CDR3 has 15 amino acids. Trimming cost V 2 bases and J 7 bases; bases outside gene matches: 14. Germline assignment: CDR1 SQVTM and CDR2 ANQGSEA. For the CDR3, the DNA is TGCAGCGTTGAACGATCCGGGACAGCCTCGGGAGAGCAGTACTTC. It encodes CSVERSGTASGEQYF.

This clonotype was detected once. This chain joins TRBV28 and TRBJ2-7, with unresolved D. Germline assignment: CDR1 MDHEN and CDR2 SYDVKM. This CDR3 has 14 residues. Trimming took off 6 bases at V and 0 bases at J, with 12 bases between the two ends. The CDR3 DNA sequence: TGTGCCAGCAGAATTGGGCTCGACTCCTACGAGCAGTACTTC. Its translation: CASRIGLDSYEQYF.

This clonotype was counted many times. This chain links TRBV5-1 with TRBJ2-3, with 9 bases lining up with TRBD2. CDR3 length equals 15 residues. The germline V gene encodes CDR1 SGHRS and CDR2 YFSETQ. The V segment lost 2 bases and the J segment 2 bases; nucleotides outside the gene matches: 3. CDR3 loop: CASSFRLADTDTQYF. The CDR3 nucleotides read TGCGCCAGCAGCTTTAGACTAGCGGACACAGATACGCAGTATTTT.

The CDR3 DNA reads as TGTGCCAGCAGCTTTACCGTAGCGGGGTCCGGGGAGCTGTTTTTT. This gives the protein CASSFTVAGSGELFF. The chain couples TRBV7-2 to TRBJ2-2; the match to TRBD2 covers 8 bases. This CDR3 has 15 residues. Germline CDR1 SGHTA, CDR2 FQGNSA. The V and J ends lost 3 bases and 6 bases, in that order; junction bases with no gene match: 6.

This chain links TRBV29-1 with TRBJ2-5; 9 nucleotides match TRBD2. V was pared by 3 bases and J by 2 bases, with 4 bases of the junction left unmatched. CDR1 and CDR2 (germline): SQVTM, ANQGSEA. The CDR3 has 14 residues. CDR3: CSVEVAGAQETQYF. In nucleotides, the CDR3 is TGCAGCGTTGAGGTAGCGGGGGCACAAGAGACCCAGTACTTC.

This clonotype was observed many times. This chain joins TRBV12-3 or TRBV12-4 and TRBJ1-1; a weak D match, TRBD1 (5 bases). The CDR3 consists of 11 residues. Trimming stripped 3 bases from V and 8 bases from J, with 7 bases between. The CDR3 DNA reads TGTGCCAGCAGTTTTCGGGGGGAAGCTTTCTTT. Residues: CASSFRGEAFF.

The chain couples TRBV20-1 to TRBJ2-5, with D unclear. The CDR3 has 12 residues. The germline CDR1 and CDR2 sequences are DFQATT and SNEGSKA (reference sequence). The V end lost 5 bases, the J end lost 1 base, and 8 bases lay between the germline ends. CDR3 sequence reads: CSASRAQETQYF. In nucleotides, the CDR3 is TGCAGTGCTTCAAGGGCCCAAGAGACCCAGTACTTC.

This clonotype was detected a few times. The CDR3 DNA reads TGCGCCAGCAGCTTGGGACTAGCGAGCGATGAGCAGTTCTTC. As protein: CASSLGLASDEQFF. The rearrangement links TRBV5-1 to TRBJ2-1; 8 bases agree with TRBD2. The germline V gene encodes CDR1 SGHRS and CDR2 YFSETQ. This CDR3 comprises 14 residues. With V trimmed by 0 bases and J by 8 bases, 4 bases remained unmatched. Full variable domain (rest looked up from reference TRBV5-1 and TRBJ2-1): KAGVTQTPRYLIKTRGQQVTLSCSPISGHRSVSWYQQTPGQGLQFLFEYFSETQRNKGNFPGRFSGRQFSNSRSEMNVSTLELGDSALYLCASSLGLASDEQFFGPGTRLTVL.

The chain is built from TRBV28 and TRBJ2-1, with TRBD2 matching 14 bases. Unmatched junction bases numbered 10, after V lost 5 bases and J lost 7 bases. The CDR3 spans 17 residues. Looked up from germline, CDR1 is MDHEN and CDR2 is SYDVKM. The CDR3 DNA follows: TGTGCCAGCAGTCAAGGGTGGGGGACTAGCGGGGGAAATGAGCAGTTCTTC. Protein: CASSQGWGTSGGNEQFF.

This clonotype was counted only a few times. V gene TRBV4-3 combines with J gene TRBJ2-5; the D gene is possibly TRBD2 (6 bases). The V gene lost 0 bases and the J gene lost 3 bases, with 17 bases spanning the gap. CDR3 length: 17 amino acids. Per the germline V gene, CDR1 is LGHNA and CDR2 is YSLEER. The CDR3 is CASSQDLGLASEETQYF. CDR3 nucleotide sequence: TGCGCCAGCAGCCAAGATTTGGGATTGGCTAGCGAAGAGACCCAGTACTTC.

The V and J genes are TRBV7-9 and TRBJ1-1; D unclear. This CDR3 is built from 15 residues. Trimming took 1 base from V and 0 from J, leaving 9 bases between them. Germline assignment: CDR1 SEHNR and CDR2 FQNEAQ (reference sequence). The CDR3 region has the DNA TGTGCCAGCAGCTTAGGTAGTGCGATGAACACTGAAGCTTTCTTT. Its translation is CASSLGSAMNTEAFF.

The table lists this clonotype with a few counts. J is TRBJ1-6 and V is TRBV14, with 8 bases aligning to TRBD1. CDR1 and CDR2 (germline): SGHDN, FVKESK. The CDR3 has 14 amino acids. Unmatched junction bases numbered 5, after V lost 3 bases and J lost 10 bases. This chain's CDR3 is CASSQWTGSSPLHF. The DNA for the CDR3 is TGTGCCAGCAGCCAGTGGACAGGGAGCTCACCCCTCCACTTT.

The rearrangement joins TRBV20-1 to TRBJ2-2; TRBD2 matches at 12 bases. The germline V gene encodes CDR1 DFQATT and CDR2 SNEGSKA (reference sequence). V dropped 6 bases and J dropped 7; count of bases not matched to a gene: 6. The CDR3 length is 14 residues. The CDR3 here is CSARTSGNDGELFF. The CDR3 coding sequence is TGCAGTGCGAGGACTAGCGGGAACGACGGGGAGCTGTTTTTT.

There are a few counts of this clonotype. The CDR3 here is CASTVGTDADTQYF. The DNA for the CDR3 is TGTGCCAGCACCGTAGGGACAGACGCAGATACGCAGTATTTT. This chain links TRBV6-1 with TRBJ2-3, with TRBD1 matching over 7 bases. The CDR3 has 14 residues. V gave up 7 bases and J gave up 4 bases; unmatched junction bases: 8. CDR1 is MNHNS, CDR2 SASEGT, per germline.

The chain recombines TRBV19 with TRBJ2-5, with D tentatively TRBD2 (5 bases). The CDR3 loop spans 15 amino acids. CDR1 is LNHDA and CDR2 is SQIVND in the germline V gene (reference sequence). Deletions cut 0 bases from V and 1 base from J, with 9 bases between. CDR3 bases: TGTGCCAGTAGTATAGATCGCGGGTTCCAAGAGACCCAGTACTTC. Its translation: CASSIDRGFQETQYF.

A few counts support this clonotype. CDR3 sequence: CASSPGTNSPLHF. CDR3 DNA: TGTGCCAGCAGTCCCGGGACAAATTCACCCCTCCACTTT. The V and J genes are TRBV12-3 or TRBV12-4 and TRBJ1-6, with D maybe TRBD1 (6 bases). V lost 5 bases and J lost 7, with 9 bases in between. CDR3 size: 13 residues.

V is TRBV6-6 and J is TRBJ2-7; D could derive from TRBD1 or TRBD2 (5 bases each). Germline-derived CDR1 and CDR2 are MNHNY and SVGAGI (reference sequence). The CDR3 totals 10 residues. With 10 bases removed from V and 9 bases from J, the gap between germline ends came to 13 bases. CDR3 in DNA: TGTGCCACCGGGACGGCGGGGCAGTACTTC. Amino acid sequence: CATGTAGQYF.

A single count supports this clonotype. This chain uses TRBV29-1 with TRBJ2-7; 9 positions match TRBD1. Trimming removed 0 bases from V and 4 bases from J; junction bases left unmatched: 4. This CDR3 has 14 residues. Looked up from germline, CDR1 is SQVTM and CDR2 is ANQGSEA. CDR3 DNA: TGCAGCGTTGAAGATGATGGACAGGGGTACGAGCAGTACTTC. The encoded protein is CSVEDDGQGYEQYF.